This T cell receptor (beta chain) emerged from a study of cytomegalovirus exposure and HLA in healthy donors. Likely unrecorded immune exposures existed in these nominally healthy donors. The PCR ran on 60 Vbeta and 13 Jbeta primers. The assay was immunoSEQ multiplex PCR, and TCRdb's table has in-frame clones only and misses some. This sample has 150,000 or so clones; roughly 79% occur once, and the top ten carry roughly 2.8%. In this sample, this clone turned up a few times. This CDR3 is built from 12 residues. Trimming pared 4 bases from V and 4 bases from J, leaving 8 bases between. Germline lookup yields CDR1 LGHNA and CDR2 YNFKEQ.

The sequencing input was PBMCs. This clonotype originated in a man aged 18 to 29 in good health and CMV-seronegative. The chain couples TRBV4-2 to TRBJ2-7, with unresolved D. The CDR3: CASSPPGYEQYF. CDR3 bases: TGTGCCAGCAGCCCCCCCGGGTACGAGCAGTACTTC.